The rows below give T cell receptor beta chains drawn from one sample of a study of blood T cell repertoires in COVID-19. Measured with immunoSEQ multiplex PCR; TCRdb has only the in-frame clones, and not every one. The profile shows 30,000 to 45,000 clones, just under 85% of them singletons. Material: peripheral blood. Receptors were obtained from a human donor in a cohort sampled during active COVID-19. Both conserved end residues are part of each CDR3. Fields, in order: clone size, D gene, V gene, J gene, CDR3 protein, CDR3 DNA. A D gene is named only where the DNA matches it firmly. Not every row has a clone size; where given, it reads once, few, many or a size class.

few	-	TRBV27	TRBJ2-2	CASSPRAGELFF	TGTGCCAGCAGTCCTCGCGCCGGGGAGCTGTTTTTT
few	TRBD1	TRBV5-4	TRBJ2-2	CASSPGQGDHGELFF	TGTGCCAGCAGCCCGGGACAGGGGGATCACGGGGAGCTGTTTTTT
few	-	TRBV7-3	TRBJ1-6	CASSLNARGLSPLHF	TGTGCCAGCAGCCTTAACGCCAGGGGCCTCTCACCCCTCCACTTT
-	-	TRBV7-9	TRBJ1-5	CASSPELSNQPQHF	TGTGCCAGCAGCCCGGAGCTGAGCAATCAGCCCCAGCATTTT
-	TRBD1	TRBV4-2	TRBJ2-7	CASSQNRGPYEQYF	TGTGCCAGCAGCCAAAACAGGGGCCCCTACGAGCAGTACTTC
-	TRBD1	TRBV29-1	TRBJ2-1	CSVAGQSSYNEQFF	TGCAGCGTTGCGGGACAGAGCTCCTACAATGAGCAGTTCTTC
-	-	TRBV2	TRBJ1-6	CASNRERTPLHF	TGTGCCAGCAACAGGGAGAGGACACCCCTCCACTTT
-	-	TRBV7-6	TRBJ1-6	CASSLYGGTNSPLHF	TGTGCCAGCAGCTTATATGGGGGGACGAATTCACCCCTCCACTTT
few	TRBD2	TRBV5-1	TRBJ2-7	CASSLTSGITYEQYF	TGCGCCAGCAGCTTGACTAGCGGGATTACCTACGAGCAGTACTTC
-	-	TRBV2	TRBJ1-1	CASKKVGTLNTEAFF	TGTGCCAGCAAGAAGGTAGGGACTCTGAACACTGAAGCTTTCTTT
-	TRBD2	TRBV9	TRBJ2-1	CASSVGTRSGGLDEQFF	TGTGCCAGCAGCGTAGGGACCCGATCGGGGGGTCTCGATGAGCAGTTCTTC
-	TRBD2	TRBV29-1	TRBJ2-2	CSVVGTSDLLGTTGELFF	TGCAGCGTTGTTGGGACTAGCGACCTCCTAGGAACCACCGGGGAGCTGTTTTTT
-	TRBD1	TRBV14	TRBJ2-6	CASSLRQGANSGANVLTF	TGTGCCAGCAGCCTCCGACAGGGGGCAAACTCTGGGGCCAACGTCCTGACTTTC
-	-	TRBV2	TRBJ1-5	CASSEGPNQPQHF	TGTGCCAGCAGTGAGGGGCCCAATCAGCCCCAGCATTTT
-	-	TRBV5-4	TRBJ2-7	CASSLGSGRDYEQYF	TGTGCCAGCAGCTTGGGGTCGGGGAGAGACTACGAGCAGTACTTC
-	-	TRBV7-9	TRBJ1-4	CASSLSRGGEKLFF	TGTGCCAGCAGCTTATCGCGGGGAGGGGAAAAACTGTTTTTT
-	TRBD1	TRBV5-6	TRBJ1-2	CASSFTGTGLNYGYTF	TGTGCCAGCAGCTTCACCGGGACAGGACTCAACTATGGCTACACCTTC
-	-	TRBV30	TRBJ1-2	CAWNPGGGGYTF	TGTGCCTGGAACCCGGGAGGGGGTGGCTACACCTTC
-	TRBD1	TRBV18	TRBJ1-2	CASSPMDRGAGYTF	TGTGCCAGCTCACCCATGGACAGGGGAGCTGGCTACACCTTC
-	TRBD1	TRBV19	TRBJ1-6	CASSATGGSSPLHF	TGTGCCAGTAGTGCGACAGGGGGCTCTTCACCCCTCCACTTT
-	-	TRBV6-5	TRBJ1-1	CASSYEGSPLGSEAFF	TGTGCCAGCAGTTACGAGGGCAGCCCCCTTGGGTCTGAAGCTTTCTTT
-	-	TRBV2	TRBJ1-3	CASSQGSRNTIYF	TGTGCCAGCTCCCAGGGCTCACGAAACACCATATATTTT